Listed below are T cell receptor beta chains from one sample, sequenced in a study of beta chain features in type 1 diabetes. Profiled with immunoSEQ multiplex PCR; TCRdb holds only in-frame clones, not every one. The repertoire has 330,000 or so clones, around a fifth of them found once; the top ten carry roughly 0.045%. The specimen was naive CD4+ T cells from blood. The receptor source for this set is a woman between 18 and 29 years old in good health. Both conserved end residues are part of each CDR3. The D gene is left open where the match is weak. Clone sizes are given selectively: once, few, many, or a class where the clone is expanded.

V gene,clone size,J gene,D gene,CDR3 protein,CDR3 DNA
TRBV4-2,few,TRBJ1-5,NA,CASSQARSIHNQPQHF,TGTGCCAGCAGCCAAGCCCGGAGCATCCACAATCAGCCCCAGCATTTT
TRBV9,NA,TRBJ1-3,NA,CASSVEGASGNTIYF,TGTGCCAGCAGCGTAGAAGGGGCCTCTGGAAACACCATATATTTT
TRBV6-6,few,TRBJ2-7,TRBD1,CASSGQGTYEQYF,TGTGCCAGCAGTGGACAGGGGACCTACGAGCAGTACTTC
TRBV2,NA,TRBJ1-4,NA,CASSQEGISREKLFF,TGTGCCAGCAGCCAGGAAGGAATATCAAGAGAAAAACTGTTTTTT
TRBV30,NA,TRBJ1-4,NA,CAWQGYEKLFF,TGTGCCTGGCAGGGATATGAAAAACTGTTTTTT
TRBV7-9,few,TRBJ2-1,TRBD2,CASSSREGEQFF,TGTGCCAGCAGCAGCAGGGAGGGTGAGCAGTTCTTC
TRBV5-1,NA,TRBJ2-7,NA,CASSLVAFPGYEQYF,TGCGCCAGCAGCTTGGTAGCCTTTCCCGGGTACGAGCAGTACTTC
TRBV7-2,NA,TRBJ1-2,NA,CASSLRNTIYGYTF,TGTGCCAGCAGCTTAAGGAATACTATCTATGGCTACACCTTC
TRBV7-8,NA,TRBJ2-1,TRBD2,CASSSLRVAGGPYNEQFF,TGTGCCAGCAGCTCCCTGAGGGTAGCGGGAGGACCCTACAATGAGCAGTTCTTC
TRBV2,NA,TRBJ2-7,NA,CASSEEGSNSYEQYF,TGTGCCAGCAGTGAAGAGGGGTCCAACTCCTACGAGCAGTACTTC
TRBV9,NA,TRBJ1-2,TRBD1,CASSEGAGEGYTF,TGTGCCAGCAGTGAGGGGGCAGGAGAAGGCTACACCTTC
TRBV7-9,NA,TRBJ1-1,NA,CASSLAGRGNTEAFF,TGTGCCAGCAGCTTAGCGGGCAGGGGTAACACTGAAGCTTTCTTT
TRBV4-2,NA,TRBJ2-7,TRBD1,CASSQRTGGYEQYF,TGTGCCAGCAGCCAAAGGACAGGGGGCTACGAGCAGTACTTC
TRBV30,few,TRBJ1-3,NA,CACSSSGNTIYF,TGTGCCTGCTCGAGCTCTGGAAACACCATATATTTT
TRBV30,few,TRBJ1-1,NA,CAWSVMGLGAFF,TGTGCCTGGAGTGTAATGGGGCTAGGTGCTTTCTTT
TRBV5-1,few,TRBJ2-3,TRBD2,CASSLILAGREDTQYF,TGCGCCAGCAGCTTGATACTAGCGGGAAGGGAAGATACGCAGTATTTT
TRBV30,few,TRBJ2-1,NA,CAWSVAGAAYNEQFF,TGTGCCTGGAGTGTAGCAGGGGCGGCCTACAATGAGCAGTTCTTC
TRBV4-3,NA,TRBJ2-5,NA,CASSQDARRQETQYF,TGCGCCAGCAGCCAAGATGCTAGAAGACAAGAGACCCAGTACTTC
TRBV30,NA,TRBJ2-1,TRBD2,CAWRRGYNEQFF,TGTGCCTGGAGGCGGGGGTACAATGAGCAGTTCTTC
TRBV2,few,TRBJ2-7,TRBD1,CASSDRDRPYEQYF,TGTGCCAGCAGTGACCGGGACAGGCCCTACGAGCAGTACTTC
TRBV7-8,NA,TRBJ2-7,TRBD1,CASSFAGGLDEQYF,TGTGCCAGCAGCTTCGCAGGGGGCCTAGACGAGCAGTACTTC
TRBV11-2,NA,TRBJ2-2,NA,CASTRSGFNTGELFF,TGTGCCAGCACCCGAAGCGGTTTTAACACCGGGGAGCTGTTTTTT
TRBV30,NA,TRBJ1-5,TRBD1,CAWSVDRGPNSNQPQHF,TGTGCCTGGAGTGTCGACAGGGGTCCAAATAGCAATCAGCCCCAGCATTTT